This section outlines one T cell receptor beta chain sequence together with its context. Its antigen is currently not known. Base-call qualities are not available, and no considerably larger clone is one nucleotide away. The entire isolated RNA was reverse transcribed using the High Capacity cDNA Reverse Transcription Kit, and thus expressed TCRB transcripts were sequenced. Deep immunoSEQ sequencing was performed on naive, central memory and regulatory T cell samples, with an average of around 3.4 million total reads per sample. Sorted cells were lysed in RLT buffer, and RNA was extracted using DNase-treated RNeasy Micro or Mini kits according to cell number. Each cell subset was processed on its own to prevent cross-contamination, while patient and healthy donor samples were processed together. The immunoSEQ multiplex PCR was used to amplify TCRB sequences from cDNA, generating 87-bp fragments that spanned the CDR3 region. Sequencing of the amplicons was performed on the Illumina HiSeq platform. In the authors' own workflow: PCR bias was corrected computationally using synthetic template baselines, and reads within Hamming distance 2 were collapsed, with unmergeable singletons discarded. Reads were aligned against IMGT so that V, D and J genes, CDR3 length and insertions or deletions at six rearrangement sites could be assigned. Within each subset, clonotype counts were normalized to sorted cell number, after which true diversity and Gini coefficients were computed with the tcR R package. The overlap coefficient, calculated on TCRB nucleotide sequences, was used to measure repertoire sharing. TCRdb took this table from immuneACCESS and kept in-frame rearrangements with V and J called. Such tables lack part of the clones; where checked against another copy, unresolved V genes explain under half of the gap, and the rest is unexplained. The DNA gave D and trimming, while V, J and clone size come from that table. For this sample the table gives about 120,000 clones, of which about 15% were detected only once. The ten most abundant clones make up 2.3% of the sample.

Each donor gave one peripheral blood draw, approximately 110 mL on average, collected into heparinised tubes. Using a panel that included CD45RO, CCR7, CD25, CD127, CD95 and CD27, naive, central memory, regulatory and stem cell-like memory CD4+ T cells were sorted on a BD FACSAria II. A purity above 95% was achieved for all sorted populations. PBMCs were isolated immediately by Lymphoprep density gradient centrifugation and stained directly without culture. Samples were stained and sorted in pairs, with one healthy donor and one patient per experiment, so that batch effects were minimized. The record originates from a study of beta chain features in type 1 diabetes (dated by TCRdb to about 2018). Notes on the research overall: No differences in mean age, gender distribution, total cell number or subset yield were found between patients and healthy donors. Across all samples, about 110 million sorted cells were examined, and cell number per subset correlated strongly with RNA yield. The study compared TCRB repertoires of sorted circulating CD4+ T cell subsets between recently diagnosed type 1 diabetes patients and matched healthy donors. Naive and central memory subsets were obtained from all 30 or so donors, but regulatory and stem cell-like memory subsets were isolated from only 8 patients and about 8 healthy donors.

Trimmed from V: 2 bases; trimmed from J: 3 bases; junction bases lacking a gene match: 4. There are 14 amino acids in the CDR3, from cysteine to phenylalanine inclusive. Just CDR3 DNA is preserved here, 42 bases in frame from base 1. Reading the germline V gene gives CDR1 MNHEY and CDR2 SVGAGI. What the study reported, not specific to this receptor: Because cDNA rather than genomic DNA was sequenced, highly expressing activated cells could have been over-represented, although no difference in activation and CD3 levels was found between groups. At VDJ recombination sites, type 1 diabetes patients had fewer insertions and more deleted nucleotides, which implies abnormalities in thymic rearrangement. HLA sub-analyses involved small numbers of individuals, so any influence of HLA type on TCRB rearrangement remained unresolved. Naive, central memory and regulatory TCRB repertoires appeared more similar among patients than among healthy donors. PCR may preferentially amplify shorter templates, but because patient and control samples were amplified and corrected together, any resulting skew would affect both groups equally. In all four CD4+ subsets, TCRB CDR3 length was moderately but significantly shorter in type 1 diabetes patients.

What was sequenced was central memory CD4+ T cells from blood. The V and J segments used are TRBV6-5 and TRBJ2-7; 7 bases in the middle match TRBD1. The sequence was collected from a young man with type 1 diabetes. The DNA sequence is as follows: TGTGCCAGCAGTTACCGACAGGGCAACTACGAGCAGTACTTC. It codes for CASSYRQGNYEQYF.